This T cell receptor beta chain was sequenced for a study of T cells in Graves' hyperthyroidism and ophthalmopathy. Patients were excluded because of uncontrolled infection, other autoimmune disease, pregnancy or lactation. This clonotype was recorded at least ten times. Amplification of TCR beta CDR3 regions was performed using RNA transcripts as template. The HTBI primer set served for first-round RT-PCR of the TCR CDR3. One entry per CDR3 protein results from TCRdb running MiXCR on the multiplex PCR reads. The repertoire holds some 600,000 distinct CDR3 sequences, with roughly 13% as singletons. Input material: blood. This TCR came from a woman under 40 with Graves' hyperthyroidism that later progressed to Graves' ophthalmopathy.

The CDR3 DNA reads TGTGCCAGCAGTTTACGAGAGACCCAGTACTTC. Residues: CASSLRETQYF. The chain recombines TRBV12-3 or TRBV12-4 with TRBJ2-5; the D is unclear. V lost 2 bases, J lost 4 bases, and 2 bases lay in between. The CDR3 is 11 residues long.